This T cell receptor beta chain comes out of a study of cytomegalovirus exposure and HLA in healthy donors. Study observations and caveats: In an earlier analysis, most TCR beta V segments were productive about 90% or about 30% of the time.

The CDR3 totals 17 residues. Per the germline V gene, CDR1 is MDHEN and CDR2 is SYDVKM. Trimming stripped 9 bases from V and 0 bases from J, with 24 bases between. Comment on this clone: The antigen is not known.

Primers: 60 Vbeta forward and 13 Jbeta reverse. How the authors handled the data: The authors later counted roughly 79 million unique TCR beta chains, 9.5 million to 13 million of them shared. Assay: immunoSEQ multiplex PCR; the TCRdb copy retains only in-frame clones and omits some. V and J calls and clone size are given by that table; D and trimming were obtained from the DNA. The table records 150,000 to 250,000 clones, around 76% of them present only once. This chain connects TRBV28 to TRBJ2-7; D is ambiguous. Material: PBMCs. This sequence was found in a young man in good health and CMV-seronegative. Written as DNA, the CDR3 is TGTGCCAGTCGACCCATAGTGGATACAGTTCACTCCTACGAGCAGTACTTC. Amino acid sequence: CASRPIVDTVHSYEQYF. The complete variable domain, with remaining parts taken from reference TRBV28 and TRBJ2-7, reads DVKVTQSSRYLVKRTGEKVFLECVQDMDHENMFWYRQDPGLGLRLIYFSYDVKMKEKGDIPEGYSVSREKKERFSLILESASTNQTSMYLCASRPIVDTVHSYEQYFGPGTRLTVT.